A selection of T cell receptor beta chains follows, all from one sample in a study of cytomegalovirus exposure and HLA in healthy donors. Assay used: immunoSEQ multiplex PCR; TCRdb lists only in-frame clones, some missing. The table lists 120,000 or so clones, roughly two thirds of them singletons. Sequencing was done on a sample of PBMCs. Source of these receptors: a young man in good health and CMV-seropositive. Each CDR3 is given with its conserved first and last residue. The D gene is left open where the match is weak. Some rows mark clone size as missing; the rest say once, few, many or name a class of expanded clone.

cdr3_nt: TGCGCCAGCAGCCCCGTTCCTACCTACGAGCAGTACTTC; cdr3_aa: CASSPVPTYEQYF; j_call: TRBJ2-7; v_call: TRBV5-1; clone_size: few; d_call: NA
cdr3_nt: TGCGCCAGCAGTGGACTGGTTGGTGAGACCCAGTACTTC; cdr3_aa: CASSGLVGETQYF; j_call: TRBJ2-5; v_call: TRBV10-1; clone_size: NA; d_call: NA
cdr3_nt: TGTGCCAGCAGCTCGCAGGCTAATGAAAAACTGTTTTTT; cdr3_aa: CASSSQANEKLFF; j_call: TRBJ1-4; v_call: TRBV7-9; clone_size: NA; d_call: NA
cdr3_nt: TGTGCCAGCAGGTGGGGATTACGGGAGGGTGAAGCTTTCTTT; cdr3_aa: CASRWGLREGEAFF; j_call: TRBJ1-1; v_call: TRBV5-1; clone_size: NA; d_call: NA
cdr3_nt: TGTGCCAGCAGCTTAAGGGGAAATCAGCCCCAGCATTTT; cdr3_aa: CASSLRGNQPQHF; j_call: TRBJ1-5; v_call: TRBV7-2; clone_size: few; d_call: NA
cdr3_nt: TGTGCCAGCAGCTTACCCCTAGCGGCTAACGAGCAGTACTTC; cdr3_aa: CASSLPLAANEQYF; j_call: TRBJ2-7; v_call: TRBV7-9; clone_size: NA; d_call: TRBD2
cdr3_nt: TGTGCCAGCGGCCGGACAGGGGGCTCAGGCTATGGCTACACCTTC; cdr3_aa: CASGRTGGSGYGYTF; j_call: TRBJ1-2; v_call: TRBV6-1; clone_size: NA; d_call: TRBD1
cdr3_nt: TGTGCCAGCAGTACCCGGGACAGCGGCAATCAGCCCCAGCATTTT; cdr3_aa: CASSTRDSGNQPQHF; j_call: TRBJ1-5; v_call: TRBV2; clone_size: NA; d_call: TRBD1
cdr3_nt: TGTGCCAGCAGTCCTCGATGGGCCAGCTTCGACCCAACCTACGAGCAGTACTTC; cdr3_aa: CASSPRWASFDPTYEQYF; j_call: TRBJ2-7; v_call: TRBV27; clone_size: NA; d_call: NA
cdr3_nt: TGTGCCAGCAGCGGACAGGGGGGCACTGAAGCTTTCTTT; cdr3_aa: CASSGQGGTEAFF; j_call: TRBJ1-1; v_call: TRBV7-9; clone_size: few; d_call: TRBD1
cdr3_nt: TGTGCCAGCAGTTACAGGGACTCCATCCGGGCTTTCTTT; cdr3_aa: CASSYRDSIRAFF; j_call: TRBJ1-1; v_call: TRBV6-5; clone_size: NA; d_call: NA
cdr3_nt: TGTGCTAGCAGCTCCGTAGCGGGAGCCCCCTACAATGAGCAGTTCTTC; cdr3_aa: CASSSVAGAPYNEQFF; j_call: TRBJ2-1; v_call: TRBV7-7; clone_size: NA; d_call: TRBD2
cdr3_nt: TGTGCCAGTAGCAAGCGGGAGGGCCCCTCCTACAATGAGCAGTTCTTC; cdr3_aa: CASSKREGPSYNEQFF; j_call: TRBJ2-1; v_call: TRBV19; clone_size: NA; d_call: TRBD2
cdr3_nt: TGTGCCAGCAGCAAGACAGGCCAAGGGGACACCGGGGAGCTGTTTTTT; cdr3_aa: CASSKTGQGDTGELFF; j_call: TRBJ2-2; v_call: TRBV9; clone_size: NA; d_call: NA
cdr3_nt: TGTGCCAGCTCACCCGGCACAGCCGAGACCCAGTACTTC; cdr3_aa: CASSPGTAETQYF; j_call: TRBJ2-5; v_call: TRBV18; clone_size: NA; d_call: NA
cdr3_nt: TGTGCCACCAGCAGGTCCCCGGGGGGGGACACTGAAGCTTTCTTT; cdr3_aa: CATSRSPGGDTEAFF; j_call: TRBJ1-1; v_call: TRBV15; clone_size: NA; d_call: NA
cdr3_nt: TGTGCCAGCAGTGAATATGTTGCGGTCAGGGTTGGGGAAAAACTGTTTTTT; cdr3_aa: CASSEYVAVRVGEKLFF; j_call: TRBJ1-4; v_call: TRBV25-1; clone_size: NA; d_call: NA
cdr3_nt: TGTGCCAGCAGCCCCCCTGGGGGGCAGGGGGCGCGAGAGCAGTTCTTC; cdr3_aa: CASSPPGGQGAREQFF; j_call: TRBJ2-1; v_call: TRBV7-9; clone_size: NA; d_call: TRBD1
cdr3_nt: TGTGCCAGCAGCCTTCGACTAGCGGAGTACAATGAGCAGTTCTTC; cdr3_aa: CASSLRLAEYNEQFF; j_call: TRBJ2-1; v_call: TRBV4-2; clone_size: NA; d_call: TRBD2
cdr3_nt: TGTGCCTGTTCCCCAGCGGCCATGAGACTAGCGGGAGAAGAGACCCAGTACTTC; cdr3_aa: CACSPAAMRLAGEETQYF; j_call: TRBJ2-5; v_call: TRBV19; clone_size: NA; d_call: TRBD2
cdr3_nt: TGCGCCAGCAGCTTGCAGTTAGACAGCTCCTACGAGCAGTACTTC; cdr3_aa: CASSLQLDSSYEQYF; j_call: TRBJ2-7; v_call: TRBV5-1; clone_size: NA; d_call: NA
cdr3_nt: TGCGCCAGCAGCGCCATCCAGGGGGCGAATGGCTACACCTTC; cdr3_aa: CASSAIQGANGYTF; j_call: TRBJ1-2; v_call: TRBV5-1; clone_size: few; d_call: TRBD1
cdr3_nt: TGTGCCAGCAGCTTAGCAGTTGTCAGGGGTGAAGCTTTCTTT; cdr3_aa: CASSLAVVRGEAFF; j_call: TRBJ1-1; v_call: TRBV7-9; clone_size: NA; d_call: NA
cdr3_nt: TGCGCCAGCAGCTGGGGGACAGGCGACTACGAGCAGTACTTC; cdr3_aa: CASSWGTGDYEQYF; j_call: TRBJ2-7; v_call: TRBV5-1; clone_size: once; d_call: TRBD1
cdr3_nt: TGTGCCAGTAGTATGACAGGGGATAGCAATCAGCCCCAGCATTTT; cdr3_aa: CASSMTGDSNQPQHF; j_call: TRBJ1-5; v_call: TRBV19; clone_size: NA; d_call: TRBD1
cdr3_nt: TGTGCCAGCAGCCCCTGGATAGCGGGAGAGTACGAGCAGTACTTC; cdr3_aa: CASSPWIAGEYEQYF; j_call: TRBJ2-7; v_call: TRBV27; clone_size: NA; d_call: TRBD2
cdr3_nt: TGTGCCAGCAGTTACAACGACATGCCTCAGCCCCAGCATTTT; cdr3_aa: CASSYNDMPQPQHF; j_call: TRBJ1-5; v_call: TRBV6-5; clone_size: NA; d_call: NA
cdr3_nt: TGCGCCAGCAGCCAAGGCGGGAGCGGCCTTAGCACAGATACGCAGTATTTT; cdr3_aa: CASSQGGSGLSTDTQYF; j_call: TRBJ2-3; v_call: TRBV4-3; clone_size: NA; d_call: TRBD2
cdr3_nt: TGTGCCAGCAGCTTAGACGGGAAAGAATACACTGAAGCTTTCTTT; cdr3_aa: CASSLDGKEYTEAFF; j_call: TRBJ1-1; v_call: TRBV7-2; clone_size: NA; d_call: NA
cdr3_nt: TGTGCCAGCAGTGAAGAGAGCAATCGGCCCCAGCATTTT; cdr3_aa: CASSEESNRPQHF; j_call: TRBJ1-5; v_call: TRBV2; clone_size: NA; d_call: NA
cdr3_nt: TGCGCCAGCAGCTTGGACGGACAGGGGGCTCCCTACGAGCAGTACTTC; cdr3_aa: CASSLDGQGAPYEQYF; j_call: TRBJ2-7; v_call: TRBV5-1; clone_size: NA; d_call: TRBD1
cdr3_nt: TGCGCCAGCAGTGAGTCCGGGGGACTAATGGATTCACCCCTCCACTTT; cdr3_aa: CASSESGGLMDSPLHF; j_call: TRBJ1-6; v_call: TRBV10-1; clone_size: NA; d_call: NA
cdr3_nt: TGTGCCAGCAGCTTAAGCGGAGACCCTCGGTTGGTAGATACGCAGTATTTT; cdr3_aa: CASSLSGDPRLVDTQYF; j_call: TRBJ2-3; v_call: TRBV7-2; clone_size: NA; d_call: NA
cdr3_nt: TGTGCCAGCGAGGAGACAGGAGCCGGCGAGCAGTACTTC; cdr3_aa: CASEETGAGEQYF; j_call: TRBJ2-7; v_call: TRBV2; clone_size: NA; d_call: NA
cdr3_nt: TGCGCCAGCAGCGCAGCGCGGGGGGCGACGAACACCGGGGAGCTGTTTTTT; cdr3_aa: CASSAARGATNTGELFF; j_call: TRBJ2-2; v_call: TRBV4-3; clone_size: NA; d_call: TRBD2
cdr3_nt: TGTGCCAGCAGTTTAGGGGCTCCACCCAGGCGGTCCGAGCAGTACTTC; cdr3_aa: CASSLGAPPRRSEQYF; j_call: TRBJ2-7; v_call: TRBV27; clone_size: NA; d_call: NA
cdr3_nt: TGTGCCAGCAGCTTCAGGCTAGCGGGTTCCACAGATACGCAGTATTTT; cdr3_aa: CASSFRLAGSTDTQYF; j_call: TRBJ2-3; v_call: TRBV5-4; clone_size: NA; d_call: TRBD2
cdr3_nt: TGCACCAGCAGGGGGGGGGAAGACAGGCTTGGATACGAGCAGTACTTC; cdr3_aa: CTSRGGEDRLGYEQYF; j_call: TRBJ2-7; v_call: TRBV1; clone_size: NA; d_call: NA
cdr3_nt: TGTGCCAGCAGTTACTCCTGGACAGGGGGCTCCTACGAGCAGTACTTC; cdr3_aa: CASSYSWTGGSYEQYF; j_call: TRBJ2-7; v_call: TRBV6-5; clone_size: NA; d_call: TRBD1
cdr3_nt: TGTGCCAGCAGCTCCTCTCTCTGGCGGGAGGGTGACGAGCAGTACTTC; cdr3_aa: CASSSSLWREGDEQYF; j_call: TRBJ2-7; v_call: TRBV7-2; clone_size: NA; d_call: TRBD2
cdr3_nt: TGTGCCAGCAGTGAAGAGGGTGGCGGGATCAAGCAAGAGACCCAGTACTTC; cdr3_aa: CASSEEGGGIKQETQYF; j_call: TRBJ2-5; v_call: TRBV6-1; clone_size: NA; d_call: NA
cdr3_nt: TGCAGCGTCCTCCGGACAGTTGGCAATTGGCAAGAGACCCAGTACTTC; cdr3_aa: CSVLRTVGNWQETQYF; j_call: TRBJ2-5; v_call: TRBV29-1; clone_size: once; d_call: NA